This T cell receptor beta chain was obtained from a study of blood T cell repertoires in COVID-19. How the authors handled the data: The assay estimated nucleated cells by amplifying reference gene primers. Sequenced by immunoSEQ multiplex PCR; TCRdb stores in-frame clones only, minus some. V, J and clone size were drawn from that table, and D and trimming were deduced from the DNA. Of 150,000 to 200,000 clones listed, around 83% are singletons. Input material: peripheral blood. This receptor was identified in a human donor in a cohort sampled during active COVID-19.

The CDR3 protein is CASNRRQGLTGELFF. The CDR3 coding sequence is TGTGCCAGCAACCGAAGACAGGGGTTGACCGGGGAGCTGTTTTTT. The V call is TRBV6-5, the J call TRBJ2-2, with 8 nucleotides matching TRBD1. After removal of 7 bases from V and 5 bases from J, the junction contained 9 bases not matched to a gene. Germline CDR1 MNHEY, CDR2 SVGAGI. The length of the CDR3 is 15 residues.